Below, one T cell receptor (beta chain) is given with its context. Its antigen is unknown. The sample comes from a study of T cell therapy after organ transplantation. Sequencing used immunoSEQ multiplex PCR; TCRdb keeps in-frame clones, though not all of them. The data contain 51,000 or so clones, less than 95% of them seen just once; the ten biggest clones take up 2.5% to 3.5%. Germline V lookup: CDR1 MNHEY, CDR2 SMNVEV (reference sequence). The V end lost 5 bases, the J end lost 0 bases, and 14 bases lay between the germline ends. The CDR3 runs to 16 residues. This specimen consisted of CD8+ T cells from blood, obtained before autologous CMV-specific T cell therapy. The sequence was obtained from a human patient who had received a solid organ transplant and had CMV disease. The gene calls are TRBV27 and TRBJ2-1, with D possibly matching TRBD2 (5 bases). The DNA of the CDR3 is TGTGCCAGCAGTCCGAGATTAGCGAGCTCCTACAATGAGCAGTTCTTC. Encoded protein: CASSPRLASSYNEQFF.